The present TCR beta chain was sequenced within a study of immune characterization of retroperitoneal liposarcoma (dated by TCRdb to the late 2010s). Library preparation used PCR. Sequencing took place on a NextSeq 500. The public reads were run again by TCRdb, first through fastp at Q25 and then through MiXCR, and only productive beta chains were kept. Each entry merges the rows of one CDR3 protein and shows their most common DNA and genes. This sample lists roughly 7,300 distinct CDR3 sequences; 25% to 30% were detected once. Around 15% of the sample belongs to the ten largest clones. Compared with the rest of its sample, this clonotype is large (0.1 to 1%). The clone's antigen remains unknown. It has no much larger one-base neighbor in the sample; base qualities were not kept. The germline V gene encodes CDR1 SGHTA and CDR2 FQGNSA. The junction carries 13 bases between V and J, which are trimmed by 5 bases and 5 bases respectively. Spanning cysteine to phenylalanine, the CDR3 consists of 14 amino acids. CDR3 DNA is the only sequence kept; it has 42 bases, read in frame from the first base.

Sequencing used blood. The V and J segments used are TRBV7-2 and TRBJ2-1; the D gene could be either TRBD1 or TRBD2, each agreeing at 5 bases. The source is a male donor with retroperitoneal liposarcoma. The CDR3 reads as follows: CASSPVGVDNEQFF. The bases are TGTGCCAGCAGCCCAGTGGGGGTTGACAATGAGCAGTTCTTC. The full variable domain, completed from the reference TRBV7-2 and TRBJ2-1 proteins outside the CDR3, reads GAGVSQSPSNKVTEKGKDVELRCDPISGHTALYWYRQSLGQGLEFLIYFQGNSAPDKSGLPSDRFSAERTGGSVSTLTIQRTQQEDSAVYLCASSPVGVDNEQFFGPGTRLTVL.